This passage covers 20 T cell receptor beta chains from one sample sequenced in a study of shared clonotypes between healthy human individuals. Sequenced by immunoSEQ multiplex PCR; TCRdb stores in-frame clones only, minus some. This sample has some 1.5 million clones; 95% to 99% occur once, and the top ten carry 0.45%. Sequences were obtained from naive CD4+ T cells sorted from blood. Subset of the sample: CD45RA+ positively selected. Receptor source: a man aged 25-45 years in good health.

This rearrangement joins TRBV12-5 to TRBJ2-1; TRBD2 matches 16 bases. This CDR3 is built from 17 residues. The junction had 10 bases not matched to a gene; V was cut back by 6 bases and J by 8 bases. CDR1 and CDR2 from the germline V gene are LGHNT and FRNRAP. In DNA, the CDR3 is TGTGCTAGTGGCTTTCCTGGGACTAGCGGGAGGGTCGATGAGCAGTTCTTC. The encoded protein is CASGFPGTSGRVDEQFF.

The CDR3 nucleotides are TGTGCCAGCAGCTTGACCGTGAACTATGGCTACACCTTC. Protein product: CASSLTVNYGYTF. The chain joins TRBV11-1 to TRBJ1-2; D gene ambiguous. The germline CDR1 and CDR2 sequences are SGHAT and FQDESV (reference sequence). This CDR3 has 13 residues. V was clipped by 3 bases and J by 2 bases, with 7 bases between them. The whole variable domain, remainder taken from reference TRBV11-1 and TRBJ1-2, is EAEVAQSPRYKITEKSQAVAFWCDPISGHATLYWYRQILGQGPELLVQFQDESVVDDSQLPKDRFSAERLKGVDSTLKIQPAELGDSAMYLCASSLTVNYGYTFGSGTRLTVV.

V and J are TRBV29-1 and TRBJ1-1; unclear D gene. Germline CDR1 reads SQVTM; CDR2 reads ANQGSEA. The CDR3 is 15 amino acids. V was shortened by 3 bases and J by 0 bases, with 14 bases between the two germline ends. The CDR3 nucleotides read TGCAGCGTTGATTCGGCCAGTCTTATGAACACTGAAGCTTTCTTT. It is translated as CSVDSASLMNTEAFF. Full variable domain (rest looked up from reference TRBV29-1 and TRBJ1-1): SAVISQKPSRDICQRGTSLTIQCQVDSQVTMMFWYRQQPGQSLTLIATANQGSEATYESGFVIDKFPISRPNLTFSTLTVSNMSPEDSSIYLCSVDSASLMNTEAFFGQGTRLTVV.

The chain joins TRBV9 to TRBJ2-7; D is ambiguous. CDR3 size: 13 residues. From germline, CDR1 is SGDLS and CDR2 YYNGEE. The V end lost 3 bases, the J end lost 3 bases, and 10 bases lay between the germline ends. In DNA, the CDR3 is TGTGCCAGCAGCGGCCCCGACTTCTACGAGCAGTACTTC. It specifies CASSGPDFYEQYF.

The CDR3 loop is CASSLFWQANTEAFF. As DNA, the CDR3 is TGTGCCAGCAGTTTATTTTGGCAGGCGAACACTGAAGCTTTCTTT. The chain uses TRBV27 and TRBJ1-1; D uncertain. Trimming took 1 base from V and 1 from J, leaving 10 bases between them. Germline CDR1 reads MNHEY; CDR2 reads SMNVEV (reference sequence). This CDR3 has 15 residues.

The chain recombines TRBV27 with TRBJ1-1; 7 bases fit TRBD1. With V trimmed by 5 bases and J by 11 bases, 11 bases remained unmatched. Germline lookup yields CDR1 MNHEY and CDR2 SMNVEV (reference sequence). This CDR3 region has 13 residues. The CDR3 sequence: CASSPTTGVGAFF. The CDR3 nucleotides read TGTGCCAGCAGTCCGACCACAGGGGTCGGGGCTTTCTTT.

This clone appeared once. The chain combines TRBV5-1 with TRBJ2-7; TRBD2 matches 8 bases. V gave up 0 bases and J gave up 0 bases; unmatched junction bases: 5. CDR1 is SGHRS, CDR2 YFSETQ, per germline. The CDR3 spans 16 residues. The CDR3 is CASSLGNSGNSYEQYF. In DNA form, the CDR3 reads TGCGCCAGCAGCTTGGGTAATAGCGGGAACTCCTACGAGCAGTACTTC.

In nucleotides, the CDR3 is TGTGCCAGCAGCTTAACTGGGGCCCCTGAAGCTTTCTTT. It specifies CASSLTGAPEAFF. The V and J genes are TRBV7-3 and TRBJ1-1; maybe TRBD1 (5 bases). This CDR3 comprises 13 residues. The germline V and J ends were trimmed by 0 bases and 6 bases, with 8 bases remaining between them. The germline gives CDR1 SGHTA, CDR2 FQGTGA.

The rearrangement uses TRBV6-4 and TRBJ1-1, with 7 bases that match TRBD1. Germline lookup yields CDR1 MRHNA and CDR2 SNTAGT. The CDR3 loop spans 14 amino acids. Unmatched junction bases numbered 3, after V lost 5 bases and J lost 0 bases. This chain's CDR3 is CASSPTGLNTEAFF. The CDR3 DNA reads TGTGCCAGCAGTCCGACAGGGTTGAACACTGAAGCTTTCTTT.

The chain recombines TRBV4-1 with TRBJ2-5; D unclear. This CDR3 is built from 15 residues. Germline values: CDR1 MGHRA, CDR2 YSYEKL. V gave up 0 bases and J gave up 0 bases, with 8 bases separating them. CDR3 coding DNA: TGCGCCAGCAGCCAAGAAGAGCGCTACCAAGAGACCCAGTACTTC. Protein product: CASSQEERYQETQYF.

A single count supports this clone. CDR3: CATSGLAGYGEQFF. The CDR3 nucleotides read TGTGCCACCTCGGGACTAGCGGGATATGGTGAGCAGTTCTTC. The chain couples TRBV15 to TRBJ2-1, with 13 positions matching TRBD2. The V segment lost 8 bases and the J segment 9 bases; nucleotides outside the gene matches: 7. The CDR3 totals 14 residues. Per the germline V gene, CDR1 is LNHNV and CDR2 is YYDKDF (reference sequence).

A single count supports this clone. CDR3 coding DNA: TGTGCCAGCTCACCACTACAGACGGCCTATGGCTACACCTTC. Its translation is CASSPLQTAYGYTF. The V call is TRBV18, the J call TRBJ1-2; D not certain. V was pared by 1 base and J by 4 bases, with 10 bases between. In germline, CDR1 is KGHSH, CDR2 LQKENI. This CDR3 spans 14 amino acids.

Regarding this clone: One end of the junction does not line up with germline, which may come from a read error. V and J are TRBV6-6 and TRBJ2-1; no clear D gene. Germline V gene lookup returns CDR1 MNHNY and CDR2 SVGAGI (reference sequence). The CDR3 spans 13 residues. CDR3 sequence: CASSYSALNELFF. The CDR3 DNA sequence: TGTGCCAGCAGTTACTCGGCCCTCAATGAGCTGTTCTTC.

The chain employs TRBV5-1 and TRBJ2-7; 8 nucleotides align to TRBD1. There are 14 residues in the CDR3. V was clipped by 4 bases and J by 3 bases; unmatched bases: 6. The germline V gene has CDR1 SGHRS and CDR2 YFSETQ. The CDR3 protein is CASSQQDRVYEQYF. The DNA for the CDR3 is TGCGCCAGCAGCCAACAGGACAGGGTCTACGAGCAGTACTTC. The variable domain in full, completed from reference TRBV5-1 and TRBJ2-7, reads KAGVTQTPRYLIKTRGQQVTLSCSPISGHRSVSWYQQTPGQGLQFLFEYFSETQRNKGNFPGRFSGRQFSNSRSEMNVSTLELGDSALYLCASSQQDRVYEQYFGPGTRLTVT.

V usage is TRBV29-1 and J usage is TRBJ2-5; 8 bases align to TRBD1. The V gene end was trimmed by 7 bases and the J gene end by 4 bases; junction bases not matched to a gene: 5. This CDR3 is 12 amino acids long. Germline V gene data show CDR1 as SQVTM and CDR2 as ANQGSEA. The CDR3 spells CSAGTGGETQYF. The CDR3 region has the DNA TGCAGCGCCGGAACAGGGGGAGAGACCCAGTACTTC.

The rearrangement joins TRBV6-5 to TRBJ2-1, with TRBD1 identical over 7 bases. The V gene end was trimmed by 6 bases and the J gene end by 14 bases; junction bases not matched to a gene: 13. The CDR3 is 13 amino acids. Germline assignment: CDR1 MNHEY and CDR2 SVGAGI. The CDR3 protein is CASSRDRVQSEFF. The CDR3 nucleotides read TGTGCCAGCAGCCGAGACAGGGTTCAAAGTGAGTTCTTC.

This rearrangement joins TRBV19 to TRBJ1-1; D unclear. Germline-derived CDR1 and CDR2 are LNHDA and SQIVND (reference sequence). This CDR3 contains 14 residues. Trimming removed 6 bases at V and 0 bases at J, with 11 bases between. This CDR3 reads CASRWALLNTEAFF. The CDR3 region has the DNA TGTGCCAGTAGATGGGCCCTCCTGAACACTGAAGCTTTCTTT.

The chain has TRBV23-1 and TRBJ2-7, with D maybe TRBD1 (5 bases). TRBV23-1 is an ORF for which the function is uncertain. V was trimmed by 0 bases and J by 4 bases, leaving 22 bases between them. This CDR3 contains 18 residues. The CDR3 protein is CASSQSELGPGWGYEQYF. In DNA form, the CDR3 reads TGCGCCAGCAGTCAATCGGAATTGGGTCCAGGGTGGGGATACGAGCAGTACTTC.

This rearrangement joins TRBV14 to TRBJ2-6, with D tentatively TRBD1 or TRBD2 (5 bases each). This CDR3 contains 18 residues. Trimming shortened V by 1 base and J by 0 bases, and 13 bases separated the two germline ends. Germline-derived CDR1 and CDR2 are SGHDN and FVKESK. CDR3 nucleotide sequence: TGTGCCAGCAGCCAAGTTGGGGACCCCTACTCTGGGGCCAACGTCCTGACTTTC. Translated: CASSQVGDPYSGANVLTF.

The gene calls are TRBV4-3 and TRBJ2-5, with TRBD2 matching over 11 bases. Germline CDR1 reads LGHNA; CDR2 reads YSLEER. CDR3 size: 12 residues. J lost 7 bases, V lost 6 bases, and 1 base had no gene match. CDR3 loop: CASRGTSGTQYF. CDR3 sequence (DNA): TGCGCCAGCAGAGGGACTAGCGGGACCCAGTACTTC.